This T cell receptor beta chain came from a study of blood T cell repertoires in COVID-19. Turning to the study itself: The study drew acute and convalescent COVID-19 samples from the United States, Italy and Spain. Sample material is recorded as cDNA or gDNA derived from T cells, B-cell-depleted T cells, or PBMCs.

Original methodology: Scientists estimated how many nucleated cells there were by amplifying reference gene primers. Clones were read by immunoSEQ multiplex PCR, and TCRdb kept only the in-frame ones, dropping some. V and J calls and clone size are those listed in that table; D and trimming were worked out from the DNA. The repertoire holds 150,000 to 200,000 clones, with 80% to 90% as singletons. The length of the CDR3 is 13 residues. Germline V gene lookup returns CDR1 KGHDR and CDR2 SFDVKD. Trimming took 4 bases from V and 8 from J; bases not matched to a gene: 6. The V gene is TRBV24-1, the J gene TRBJ2-5, with TRBD2 matching 7 bases. The sequence came from a man in his forties who had recovered from COVID-19. The specimen sequenced was peripheral blood. The CDR3 loop reads CATSEGGLNTQYF. The CDR3 nucleotides are TGTGCCACCAGTGAGGGAGGGCTCAACACCCAGTACTTC.